A single sample is the source of the 31 T cell receptor beta chains below, sequenced in a study of identical twins. TCRdb reprocessed the 5' RACE reads via MiXCR and lists one record per CDR3 protein. Of 550,000 to 700,000 distinct CDR3 sequences listed, around 20% were seen once; the top ten hold approximately 4.3%. Another study also made use of these data, one on T cells expressing NK-cell markers.

Sequenced input: PBMCs. These receptors came from a woman aged 18 to 35 in good health.

This sequence joins TRBV29-1 and TRBJ2-1, with D unclear. From germline, CDR1 is SQVTM and CDR2 ANQGSEA. This CDR3 has 16 residues. Trimming shortened V by 5 bases and J by 4 bases, and 21 bases separated the two germline ends. CDR3 residues: CSVYLGVLALYNEQFF. The CDR3 nucleotides are TGCAGCGTTTACCTTGGAGTACTCGCGTTGTACAATGAGCAGTTCTTC.

CDR3 protein: CASLTGESSYNEQFF. In nucleotides, the CDR3 is TGTGCCAGCCTAACCGGCGAGAGCTCCTACAATGAGCAGTTCTTC. The chain couples TRBV12-3 or TRBV12-4 to TRBJ2-1; D is undetermined. Trimming pared 8 bases from V and 0 bases from J, leaving 14 bases between. The CDR3 length is 15 residues.

The rearrangement links TRBV12-3 or TRBV12-4 to TRBJ2-1; D perhaps matches TRBD1 (5 bases). With 6 bases removed from V and 8 bases from J, the gap between germline ends came to 17 bases. This CDR3 comprises 14 residues. The CDR3 loop reads CASSPGIWGDEQFF. CDR3 nucleotide sequence: TGTGCCAGCAGCCCCGGAATATGGGGCGATGAGCAGTTCTTC.

Only a few counts were recorded for this clonotype. The rearrangement uses TRBV12-3 or TRBV12-4 and TRBJ1-4; D call uncertain. This CDR3 spans 11 amino acids. V lost 5 bases and J lost 15, with 13 bases in between. The DNA for the CDR3 is TGTGCCAGCAGTCTTCGTATGGAGGTGTTTTTT. Protein product: CASSLRMEVFF.

The rearrangement links TRBV5-1 to TRBJ2-7; D not resolved. CDR3 size: 14 residues. Deletions cut 0 bases from V and 3 bases from J, with 10 bases between. Germline CDR1 and CDR2: SGHRS and YFSETQ. This CDR3 reads CASSLAPGGYEQYF. The CDR3 DNA sequence: TGCGCCAGCAGCTTGGCCCCGGGTGGCTACGAGCAGTACTTC.

This clonotype has just a few counts. This chain uses TRBV5-1 with TRBJ2-3; D unclear. V lost 4 bases and J lost 0, with 15 bases in between. From germline, CDR1 is SGHRS and CDR2 YFSETQ. This CDR3 region has 16 residues. CDR3 residues: CASSPDVATSTDTQYF. CDR3 nucleotide sequence: TGCGCCAGCAGCCCTGACGTAGCTACCAGCACAGATACGCAGTATTTT.

This clonotype was seen at least ten times. The chain carries TRBV20-1 and TRBJ2-3; tentative D call: TRBD2 (7 bases). The CDR3 length is 15 residues. Trimming pared 0 bases from V and 4 bases from J, leaving 14 bases between. The germline V gene has CDR1 DFQATT and CDR2 SNEGSKA (reference sequence). CDR3 protein: CSARDYGGPPDTQYF. The CDR3 DNA sequence: TGCAGTGCTAGAGATTACGGGGGGCCCCCAGATACGCAGTATTTT.

This clonotype came up a few times. DNA for the CDR3: TGCGCCAGCAGCTTGTGGCTAGCGGGGGCCAATGAGCAGTTCTTC. Its translation: CASSLWLAGANEQFF. The V and J genes are TRBV5-1 and TRBJ2-1; 10 nucleotides agree with TRBD2. Unmatched junction bases numbered 4, after V lost 1 base and J lost 6 bases. The CDR3 covers 15 residues. Germline CDR1 SGHRS, CDR2 YFSETQ.

This clonotype was detected only a few times. CDR3 DNA sequence: TGTGCCACCAGGACAGTGAACACCGGGGAGCTGTTTTTT. Protein: CATRTVNTGELFF. This chain links TRBV15 with TRBJ2-2; TRBD1 might be the D (5 bases). The CDR3 runs to 13 residues. V was shortened by 6 bases and J by 1 base, with 6 bases between the two germline ends. Germline lookup yields CDR1 LNHNV and CDR2 YYDKDF (reference sequence).

The chain uses TRBV9 and TRBJ2-1; no firm D call. This CDR3 spans 12 amino acids. Germline V gene data show CDR1 as SGDLS and CDR2 as YYNGEE. V was shortened by 1 base and J by 5 bases, with 4 bases between the two germline ends. The CDR3 DNA sequence: TGTGCCAGCAGCGTAATTCACAATGAGCAGTTCTTC. Protein product: CASSVIHNEQFF. Using reference TRBV9 and TRBJ2-1 for the parts outside the CDR3, the full variable domain is DSGVTQTPKHLITATGQRVTLRCSPRSGDLSVYWYQQSLDQGLQFLIQYYNGEERAKGNILERFSAQQFPDLHSELNLSSLELGDSALYFCASSVIHNEQFFGPGTRLTVL.

This clonotype has just a few counts. The chain links TRBV20-1 to TRBJ2-3, with 8 bases identical to TRBD2. This CDR3 is built from 12 residues. With V trimmed by 5 bases and J by 11 bases, 9 bases remained unmatched. The germline gives CDR1 DFQATT, CDR2 SNEGSKA (reference sequence). The CDR3, as DNA: TGCAGTGCTGGAAAGTTTAGCGGGGAGCAGTATTTT. This translates into CSAGKFSGEQYF.

This clonotype occurred many times. J is TRBJ2-1 and V is TRBV10-3, with D possibly matching TRBD2 (6 bases). V was cut by 6 bases and J by 8 bases, with 14 bases left in between. Germline V gene data show CDR1 as ENHRY and CDR2 as SYGVKD. The CDR3 sequence is 13 residues long. Here the CDR3 reads CAISPGLLDEQFF. CDR3 in DNA: TGTGCCATCAGCCCGGGACTTTTGGATGAGCAGTTCTTC.

The chain couples TRBV27 to TRBJ2-5; TRBD2 matches at 9 bases. With V trimmed by 5 bases and J by 4 bases, 11 bases remained unmatched. Germline lookup yields CDR1 MNHEY and CDR2 SMNVEV (reference sequence). There are 16 residues in the CDR3. The CDR3 nucleotides are TGTGCCAGCAGTAGGGATGGGACTAGCAGGCGAGAGACCCAGTACTTC. As protein: CASSRDGTSRRETQYF.

The chain carries TRBV7-2 and TRBJ2-7; 14 nucleotides match TRBD2. The CDR3 has 17 amino acids. The junction had 6 bases not matched to a gene; V was cut back by 0 bases and J by 5 bases. In germline, CDR1 is SGHTA, CDR2 FQGNSA. This CDR3 is CASSLAPGTSGRHEQYF. CDR3 nucleotides: TGTGCCAGCAGCTTAGCCCCGGGGACTAGCGGGAGACACGAGCAGTACTTC.

This clonotype occurred a few times. This sequence joins TRBV5-6 and TRBJ2-3; TRBD1 or TRBD2 may be the D gene (5 bases each). Trimming pared 0 bases from V and 9 bases from J, leaving 11 bases between. Germline CDR1 and CDR2: SGHDT and YYEEEE. CDR3 length: 13 amino acids. DNA for the CDR3: TGTGCCAGCAGCTTGGGTCGAGGGGCAACGCAGTATTTT. This gives the protein CASSLGRGATQYF.

This clonotype was observed a handful of times. J is TRBJ1-1 and V is TRBV20-1; 8 nucleotides agree with TRBD1. Germline V gives CDR1 DFQATT, CDR2 SNEGSKA (reference sequence). J was trimmed by 5 bases and V by 5 bases; bases with no gene match: 7. The CDR3 is 13 amino acids. The CDR3 sequence is CSASPGGSTEAFF. The CDR3, as DNA: TGCAGTGCTTCACCAGGGGGCTCAACTGAAGCTTTCTTT.

The chain has TRBV27 and TRBJ2-7; 7 bases align to TRBD2. Germline-derived CDR1 and CDR2 are MNHEY and SMNVEV (reference sequence). Losses at the gene ends were 6 bases for V and 2 bases for J; bases not matched to a gene: 10. The CDR3 spans 15 residues. The CDR3 loop is CASSMLASGTYEQYF. The CDR3 DNA reads as TGTGCCAGCAGCATGCTGGCTAGCGGAACCTACGAGCAGTACTTC.

Of note for this clonotype: Since a much larger clone is just one base distant, this may be a read error. The V and J genes are TRBV7-9 and TRBJ1-5; D is undetermined. The CDR3 has 13 amino acids. V lost 1 base, J lost 5 bases, and 6 bases lay in between. The germline CDR1 and CDR2 sequences are SEHNR and FQNEAQ (reference sequence). The CDR3: CASSLGADQPQHF. CDR3 DNA sequence: TGTGCCAGCAGCTTAGGGGCAGATCAGCCCCAGCATTTT.

This clonotype was counted at least ten times. The chain links TRBV20-1 to TRBJ2-3, with 9 bases matching TRBD2. The CDR3 totals 14 residues. V trimming: 0 bases; J trimming: 6 bases; junction bases outside the gene matches: 4. Germline CDR1 reads DFQATT; CDR2 reads SNEGSKA (reference sequence). The CDR3: CSARDRLAGDTQYF. For the CDR3, the DNA is TGCAGTGCTAGAGATCGCCTAGCGGGGGATACGCAGTATTTT.

The chain recombines TRBV9 with TRBJ2-1; 8 bases fit TRBD2. V shed 3 bases, J shed 6 bases, and the junction held 11 bases outside the gene matches. Germline CDR1 reads SGDLS; CDR2 reads YYNGEE. The CDR3 is 16 residues long. Here the CDR3 DNA reads TGTGCCAGCAGCGACGGGCCGGGGGGGCCGTCCAATGAGCAGTTCTTC. The encoded protein is CASSDGPGGPSNEQFF.

This chain uses TRBV5-1 with TRBJ1-1; D unresolved. The CDR3 is made up of 15 amino acids. Germline CDR1 and CDR2: SGHRS and YFSETQ. Trimming pared 4 bases from V and 4 bases from J, leaving 17 bases between. CDR3 region: CASSDRAKGGTEAFF. The DNA of the CDR3 is TGCGCCAGCAGCGACCGGGCTAAGGGCGGCACTGAAGCTTTCTTT.

V and J are TRBV30 and TRBJ2-1; 8 positions agree with TRBD1. J gave up 2 bases and V 3 bases, and 6 bases lay outside the gene matches. The germline CDR1 and CDR2 sequences are GTSNPN and SVGIG (reference sequence). The CDR3 length is 15 residues. This chain's CDR3 is CAWSLQGGTYNEQFF. The CDR3 DNA reads TGTGCCTGGAGCTTACAGGGGGGCACCTACAATGAGCAGTTCTTC. The full variable domain, completed using reference TRBV30 and TRBJ2-1, is SQTIHQWPATLVQPVGSPLSLECTVEGTSNPNLYWYRQAAGRGLQLLFYSVGIGQISSEVPQNLSASRPQDRQFILSSKKLLLSDSGFYLCAWSLQGGTYNEQFFGPGTRLTVL.

This chain links TRBV29-1 with TRBJ2-3; 9 positions match TRBD2. Per the germline V gene, CDR1 is SQVTM and CDR2 is ANQGSEA. This CDR3 has 14 residues. Trimming took 6 bases from V and 3 from J; bases not matched to a gene: 7. DNA of the CDR3: TGCAGCGTCGGTGGGACTAGCCGAACAGATACGCAGTATTTT. Residues: CSVGGTSRTDTQYF.

The chain combines TRBV20-1 with TRBJ2-5; 11 nucleotides align to TRBD2. V shed 3 bases and J 5 bases; nucleotides not matched to a gene: 11. The germline gives CDR1 DFQATT, CDR2 SNEGSKA (reference sequence). This CDR3 region has 16 residues. This CDR3 is CSARGGLAAYQETQYF. CDR3 nucleotides: TGCAGTGCTAGGGGGGGACTAGCGGCATATCAGGAGACCCAGTACTTC.

The chain joins TRBV25-1 to TRBJ2-2, with 7 positions matching TRBD1. From germline, CDR1 is MGHDK and CDR2 SYGVNS. J gave up 6 bases and V 6 bases, and 10 bases lay outside the gene matches. This CDR3 comprises 15 residues. CDR3 amino acids: CASRYGLTGAGELFF. For the CDR3, the DNA is TGTGCCAGCAGATATGGTCTCACAGGGGCCGGGGAGCTGTTTTTT.

There are many counts of this clonotype. The chain couples TRBV12-3 or TRBV12-4 to TRBJ1-2; tentative D call: TRBD1 (6 bases). The CDR3 runs 14 residues. Trimming pared 6 bases from V and 4 bases from J, leaving 15 bases between. The CDR3 reads CASSRGQNSYGYTF. CDR3 DNA sequence: TGTGCCAGCAGCCGAGGACAGAACTCCTATGGCTACACCTTC.

This chain uses TRBV28 with TRBJ2-7, with D tentatively TRBD2 (6 bases). In germline, CDR1 is MDHEN, CDR2 SYDVKM. V was clipped by 8 bases and J by 4 bases, with 18 bases between them. There are 14 residues in the CDR3. CDR3 in DNA: TGTGCCAGCTTTCCCGGGAGACGCGTTTACGAGCAGTACTTC. Translating it yields CASFPGRRVYEQYF.

This clonotype was seen repeatedly, ten times or more. V usage is TRBV11-2 and J usage is TRBJ2-1; D is perhaps TRBD2 (5 bases). The ends were cut back, 5 bases at V and 2 bases at J, with 16 bases in the middle. This CDR3 contains 16 residues. Germline V gene sequence: CDR1 SGHAT, CDR2 FQNNGV. CDR3 DNA: TGTGCCAGCAGCCCTAATGGGAGAGTAACCTACAATGAGCAGTTCTTC. Protein: CASSPNGRVTYNEQFF.

This clonotype is a singleton in its sample. The chain is built from TRBV7-9 and TRBJ2-7, with 7 positions matching TRBD1. The CDR3 has 14 amino acids. Losses at the gene ends were 4 bases for V and 2 bases for J; bases not matched to a gene: 5. Germline-derived CDR1 and CDR2 are SEHNR and FQNEAQ (reference sequence). The CDR3 region has the DNA TGTGCCAGCAGCTCATGGGGACAGCCCTACGAGCAGTACTTC. It translates to CASSSWGQPYEQYF.

This clonotype showed up many times. The gene calls are TRBV12-3 or TRBV12-4 and TRBJ2-7; D remains unclear. This CDR3 is built from 15 residues. V gave up 5 bases and J gave up 2 bases, with 16 bases separating them. CDR3 protein: CASSPSWAATYEQYF. The CDR3 coding sequence is TGTGCCAGCAGTCCGTCATGGGCGGCCACCTACGAGCAGTACTTC.

Only a few counts were recorded for this clonotype. The chain combines TRBV6-1 with TRBJ2-3; unclear D gene. The CDR3 runs 14 residues. V was shortened by 5 bases and J by 5 bases, with 14 bases between the two germline ends. The germline CDR1 and CDR2 sequences are MNHNS and SASEGT. The CDR3 nucleotides read TGTGCCAGCAGTAGGGTCCGCTTTGAAGATACGCAGTATTTT. Protein sequence: CASSRVRFEDTQYF.